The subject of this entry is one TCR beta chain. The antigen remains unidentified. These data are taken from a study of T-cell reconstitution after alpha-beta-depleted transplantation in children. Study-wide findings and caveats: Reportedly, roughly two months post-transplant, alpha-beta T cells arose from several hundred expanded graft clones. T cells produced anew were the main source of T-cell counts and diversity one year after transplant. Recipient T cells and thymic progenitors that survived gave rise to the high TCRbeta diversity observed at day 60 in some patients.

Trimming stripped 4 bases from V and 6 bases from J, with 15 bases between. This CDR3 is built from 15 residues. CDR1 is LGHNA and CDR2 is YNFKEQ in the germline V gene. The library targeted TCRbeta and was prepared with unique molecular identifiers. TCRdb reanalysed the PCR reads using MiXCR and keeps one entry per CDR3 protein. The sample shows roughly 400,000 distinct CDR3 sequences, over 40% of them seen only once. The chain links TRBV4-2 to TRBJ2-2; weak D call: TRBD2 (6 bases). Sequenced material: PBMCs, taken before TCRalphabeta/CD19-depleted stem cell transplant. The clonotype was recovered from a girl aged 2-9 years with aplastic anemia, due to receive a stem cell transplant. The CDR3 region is CASSPRGFEAGELFF. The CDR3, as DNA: TGTGCCAGCAGCCCTCGGGGGTTTGAGGCCGGGGAGCTGTTTTTT.